These 11 T cell receptor beta chains were all obtained from the same sample, sequenced in a study of CD8+ T cells in alopecia areata. As to treatment: oral pan-JAK inhibitor, 5-10 mg twice daily. Sequencing templates came from extracted RNA that was reverse transcribed into cDNA. Some clones are missing from TCRdb's copy, which holds only in-frame ones; the method was immunoSEQ multiplex PCR. The table includes some 98,000 clones, 50% to 75% detected once. Sequencing used CD8+ T cells sorted from blood, obtained at week 4, from a patient treated with tofacitinib. These TCRs come from a human donor with alopecia areata.

The rearrangement links TRBV19 to TRBJ2-2; 7 bases are shared with TRBD2. The CDR3 runs 19 residues. Germline V gives CDR1 LNHDA, CDR2 SQIVND (reference sequence). V was pared by 0 bases and J by 3 bases, with 13 bases of the junction left unmatched. As DNA, the CDR3 is TGTGCCAGTAGTATAGACCTTATACCGGGACTACCCGACACCGGGGAGCTGTTTTTT. Translated, it gives CASSIDLIPGLPDTGELFF.

The gene calls are TRBV29-1 and TRBJ2-2; 7 bases align to TRBD1. CDR1 is SQVTM and CDR2 is ANQGSEA in the germline V gene. V dropped 4 bases and J dropped 4; count of bases not matched to a gene: 3. The CDR3 length is 13 residues. Here the CDR3 reads CSVGGTVTGELFF. CDR3 DNA: TGCAGCGTTGGGGGGACAGTCACCGGGGAGCTGTTTTTT.

The chain has TRBV5-4 and TRBJ2-1; D is ambiguous. Per germline, CDR1 SGHNT and CDR2 YYREEE (reference sequence). The CDR3 has 11 amino acids. Trimming took 4 bases from V and 8 from J, leaving 7 bases between them. The CDR3 nucleotides are TGTGCCAGCAGCGTATCGGATGAGCAGTTCTTC. It yields the protein CASSVSDEQFF. Supplemented by reference TRBV5-4 and TRBJ2-1, the full variable domain reads ETGVTQSPTHLIKTRGQQVTLRCSSQSGHNTVSWYQQALGQGPQFIFQYYREEENGRGNFPPRFSGLQFPNYSSELNVNALELDDSALYLCASSVSDEQFFGPGTRLTVL.

The rearrangement links TRBV5-1 to TRBJ2-5; D not resolved. Trimming stripped 0 bases from V and 5 bases from J, with 14 bases between. Germline CDR1 is SGHRS and CDR2 is YFSETQ. The CDR3 sequence is 15 residues long. The CDR3 bases are TGCGCCAGCAGCTTGGAGCCAGGAAGGAAGGAGACCCAGTACTTC. Protein: CASSLEPGRKETQYF.

In nucleotides, the CDR3 is TGTGCCAGCAGCTTACCACAGGGGAGCGAGCAGTACTTC. Translation gives CASSLPQGSEQYF. The chain links TRBV7-9 to TRBJ2-7; 7 bases align to TRBD1. The ends lost 2 bases at V and 6 bases at J; junction bases unmatched: 4. The CDR3 is 13 amino acids. The germline gives CDR1 SEHNR, CDR2 FQNEAQ (reference sequence).

In this sample, this clone turned up once. The chain recombines TRBV7-6 with TRBJ2-7, with TRBD2 matching over 15 bases. The CDR3 runs to 17 residues. The junction had 5 bases not matched to a gene; V was cut back by 5 bases and J by 0 bases. Germline values: CDR1 SGHVS, CDR2 FNYEAQ. The CDR3 region has the DNA TGTGCCAGCAGCCTCGGACTAGCGGGAGGGTACTCCTACGAGCAGTACTTC. Translation: CASSLGLAGGYSYEQYF.

V gene TRBV5-6 combines with J gene TRBJ2-7, with TRBD2 identical over 7 bases. The J segment lost 6 bases and the V segment lost 2 bases, leaving 11 bases of the junction unmatched. The CDR3 runs to 15 residues. CDR1 SGHDT and CDR2 YYEEEE come from the germline V gene. CDR3 protein: CASSLGRELPSEQYF. CDR3 DNA: TGTGCCAGCAGCTTAGGGCGGGAGCTTCCCTCCGAGCAGTACTTC.

As DNA, the CDR3 is TGTGCCAGCAGCCCTCGACAGGGATCCTACACAGATACGCAGTATTTT. This gives the protein CASSPRQGSYTDTQYF. J is TRBJ2-3 and V is TRBV9; 7 nucleotides agree with TRBD1. CDR3 length equals 16 residues. The germline gives CDR1 SGDLS, CDR2 YYNGEE. V shed 4 bases and J 2 bases; nucleotides not matched to a gene: 10.

The gene calls are TRBV4-1 and TRBJ2-2; perhaps TRBD1 as D (5 bases). There are 18 residues in the CDR3. The V and J ends lost 0 bases and 0 bases respectively, with 14 bases between them. The germline V gene has CDR1 MGHRA and CDR2 YSYEKL. CDR3 nucleotide sequence: TGCGCCAGCAGCCAAGATATGCCCGACAGCGCGAACACCGGGGAGCTGTTTTTT. This sequence encodes CASSQDMPDSANTGELFF.

The rearrangement uses TRBV29-1 and TRBJ2-5; TRBD2 agrees at 10 bases. This CDR3 is 15 amino acids long. Germline CDR1 reads SQVTM; CDR2 reads ANQGSEA. Losses at the gene ends were 0 bases for V and 3 bases for J; bases not matched to a gene: 4. The CDR3 coding sequence is TGCAGCGTTGAAGATCAGGGACTAGCGAAAGAGACCCAGTACTTC. Its translation is CSVEDQGLAKETQYF.

This clone appeared a few times. The chain joins TRBV4-1 to TRBJ2-7, with 11 nucleotides matching TRBD1. Germline V CDR1 and CDR2: MGHRA, YSYEKL. V lost 3 bases and J lost 2; bases outside the gene matches: 6. CDR3 length equals 16 residues. The chain's CDR3 is CASSHVGQGATYEQYF. For the CDR3, the DNA is TGCGCCAGCAGCCACGTTGGACAGGGGGCAACCTACGAGCAGTACTTC.